Listed below are T cell receptor beta chains from one sample, sequenced in a study of beta chain features in type 1 diabetes. TCRdb's copy holds only in-frame clones and misses some; the assay was immunoSEQ multiplex PCR. Of 200,000 to 300,000 clones listed, roughly a tenth are singletons. The sample taken for sequencing was naive CD4+ T cells from blood. Every receptor here comes from a man aged 25-40 years with type 1 diabetes. Both conserved end residues are part of each CDR3. The D gene is left open where the match is weak. Rows may omit the clone size; those that give it use once, few, many or a size class.

>TRBD2|TRBV5-4|TRBJ2-1|few
CASSFGLAMDEQFF
TGTGCCAGCAGCTTTGGACTAGCGATGGATGAGCAGTTCTTC
>TRBD2|TRBV5-1|TRBJ2-7|few
CASGRLAGSYEQYF
TGCGCCAGCGGCCGACTAGCAGGTAGCTACGAGCAGTACTTC
>.|TRBV27|TRBJ1-1|.
CASQPSRYTEAFF
TGTGCCAGCCAACCCTCGCGGTACACTGAAGCTTTCTTT
>.|TRBV29-1|TRBJ2-1|few
CSVRTDLYNEQFF
TGCAGCGTACGGACAGATCTCTACAATGAGCAGTTCTTC
>.|TRBV7-8|TRBJ2-2|.
CASSLAGGNTGELFF
TGTGCCAGCAGCTTAGCGGGAGGGAACACCGGGGAGCTGTTTTTT
>.|TRBV6-5|TRBJ2-2|.
CASSYLGELFF
TGTGCCAGCAGTTATCTCGGGGAGCTGTTTTTT
>TRBD2|TRBV28|TRBJ2-1|.
CASRELAGGSSSYNEQFF
TGTGCCAGCAGAGAGCTAGCGGGGGGCTCGAGCTCCTACAATGAGCAGTTCTTC
>TRBD1|TRBV29-1|TRBJ2-5|few
CSVAAWTGGEETQYF
TGCAGCGTTGCGGCCTGGACAGGGGGCGAAGAGACCCAGTACTTC
>.|TRBV29-1|TRBJ2-5|.
CSGRTGEGTQYF
TGCAGCGGTCGGACGGGTGAGGGGACCCAGTACTTC
>TRBD1|TRBV6-5|TRBJ2-7|.
CASSSARLGQAYEQYF
TGTGCCAGCAGTTCCGCCAGATTGGGACAGGCCTACGAGCAGTACTTC
>TRBD1|TRBV9|TRBJ1-5|.
CASSVGQGSQPQHF
TGTGCCAGCAGCGTAGGACAGGGGAGCCAGCCCCAGCATTTT
>TRBD2|TRBV5-1|TRBJ2-7|.
CASSPGTTITYEQYF
TGCGCCAGCAGCCCGGGGACTACAATAACCTACGAGCAGTACTTC
>.|TRBV7-9|TRBJ2-7|few
CASSLRGGIGEQYF
TGTGCCAGCAGCTTAAGGGGGGGGATTGGCGAGCAGTACTTC
>TRBD2|TRBV11-2|TRBJ2-1|.
CASSAIPSGGANEQFF
TGTGCCAGCAGCGCAATACCTAGCGGGGGGGCTAATGAGCAGTTCTTC
>TRBD1|TRBV6-1|TRBJ1-2|.
CASSEADRTNGYTF
TGTGCCAGCAGTGAAGCGGACAGGACTAATGGCTACACCTTC
>TRBD1|TRBV6-6|TRBJ1-5|.
CASSTTGSRQPQHF
TGTGCCAGCAGTACGACAGGGAGTCGTCAGCCCCAGCATTTT
>TRBD1|TRBV5-6|TRBJ2-5|few
CASSLGQGETQYF
TGTGCCAGCAGCCTTGGACAGGGCGAGACCCAGTACTTC
>.|TRBV7-2|TRBJ1-4|.
CASSPRGGEKLFF
TGTGCCAGCAGCCCGCGCGGCGGCGAAAAACTGTTTTTT
>.|TRBV7-7|TRBJ2-5|.
CASSRGTNQETQYF
TGTGCTAGCAGCCGTGGGACAAACCAAGAGACCCAGTACTTC
>.|TRBV29-1|TRBJ1-1|.
CSGAPFLTEAFF
TGCAGCGGGGCCCCATTCTTGACTGAAGCTTTCTTT